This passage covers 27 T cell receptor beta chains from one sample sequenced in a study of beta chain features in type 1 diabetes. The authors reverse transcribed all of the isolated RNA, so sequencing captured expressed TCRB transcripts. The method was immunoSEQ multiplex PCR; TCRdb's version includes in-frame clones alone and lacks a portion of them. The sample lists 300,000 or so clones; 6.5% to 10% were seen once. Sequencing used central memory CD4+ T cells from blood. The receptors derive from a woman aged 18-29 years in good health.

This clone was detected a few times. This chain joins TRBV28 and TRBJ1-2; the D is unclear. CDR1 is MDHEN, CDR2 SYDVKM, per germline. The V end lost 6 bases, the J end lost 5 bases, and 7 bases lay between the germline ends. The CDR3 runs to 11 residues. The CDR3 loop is CASSGWYGYTF. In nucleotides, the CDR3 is TGTGCCAGCAGCGGGTGGTATGGCTACACCTTC.

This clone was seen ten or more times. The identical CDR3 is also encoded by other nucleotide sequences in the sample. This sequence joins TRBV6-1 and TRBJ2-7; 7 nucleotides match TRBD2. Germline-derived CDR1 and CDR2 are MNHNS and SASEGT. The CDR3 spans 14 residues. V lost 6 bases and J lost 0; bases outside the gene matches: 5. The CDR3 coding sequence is TGTGCCAGCAGGAGGGACTACAACTCCTACGAGCAGTACTTC. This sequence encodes CASRRDYNSYEQYF.

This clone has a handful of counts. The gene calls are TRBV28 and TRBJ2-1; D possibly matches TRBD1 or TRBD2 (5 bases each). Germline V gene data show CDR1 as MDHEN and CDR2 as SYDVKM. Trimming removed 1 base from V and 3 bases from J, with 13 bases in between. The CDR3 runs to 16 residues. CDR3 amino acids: CASSLYGEGLYNEQFF. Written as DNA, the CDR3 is TGTGCCAGCAGTTTATATGGCGAGGGGCTCTACAATGAGCAGTTCTTC.

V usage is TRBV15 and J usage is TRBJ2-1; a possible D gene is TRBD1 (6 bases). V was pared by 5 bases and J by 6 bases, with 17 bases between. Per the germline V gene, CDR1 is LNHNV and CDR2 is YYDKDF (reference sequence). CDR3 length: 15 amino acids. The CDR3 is CATSSRVSRGNEQFF. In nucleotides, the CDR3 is TGTGCCACCAGCTCCCGTGTTAGCAGGGGCAATGAGCAGTTCTTC.

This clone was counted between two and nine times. The CDR3 DNA is TGTGCCAGCACCACGCCGAGAGGTAAGACTGAAGCTTTCTTT. Protein product: CASTTPRGKTEAFF. This sequence joins TRBV11-2 and TRBJ1-1; D not certain. The CDR3 is 14 amino acids. Trimming took off 7 bases at V and 5 bases at J, with 17 bases between the two ends. Germline V lookup: CDR1 SGHAT, CDR2 FQNNGV.

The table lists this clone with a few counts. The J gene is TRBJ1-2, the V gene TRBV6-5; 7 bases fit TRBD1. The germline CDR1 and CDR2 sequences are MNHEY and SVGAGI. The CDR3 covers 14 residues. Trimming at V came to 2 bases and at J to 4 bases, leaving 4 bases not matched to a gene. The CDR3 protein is CASSYKDRSYGYTF. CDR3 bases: TGTGCCAGCAGTTACAAGGACAGGAGCTATGGCTACACCTTC.

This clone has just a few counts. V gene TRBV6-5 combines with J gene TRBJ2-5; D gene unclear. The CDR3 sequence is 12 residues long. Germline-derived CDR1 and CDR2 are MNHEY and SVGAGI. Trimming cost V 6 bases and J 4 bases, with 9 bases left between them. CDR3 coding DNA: TGTGCCAGCAGCTTAGACCTAGAGACCCAGTACTTC. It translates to CASSLDLETQYF.

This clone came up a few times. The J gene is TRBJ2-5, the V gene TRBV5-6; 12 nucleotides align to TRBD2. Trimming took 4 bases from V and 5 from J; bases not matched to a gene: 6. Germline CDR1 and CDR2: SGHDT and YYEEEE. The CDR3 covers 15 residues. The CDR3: CASSILAGGMETQYF. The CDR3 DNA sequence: TGTGCCAGCAGCATACTAGCGGGAGGTATGGAGACCCAGTACTTC.

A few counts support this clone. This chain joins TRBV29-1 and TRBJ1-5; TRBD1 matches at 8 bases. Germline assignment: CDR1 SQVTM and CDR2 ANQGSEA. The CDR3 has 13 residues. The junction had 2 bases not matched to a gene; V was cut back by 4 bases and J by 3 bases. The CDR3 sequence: CSVGDRLNQPQHF. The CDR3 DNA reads TGCAGCGTTGGGGACAGGCTCAATCAGCCCCAGCATTTT.

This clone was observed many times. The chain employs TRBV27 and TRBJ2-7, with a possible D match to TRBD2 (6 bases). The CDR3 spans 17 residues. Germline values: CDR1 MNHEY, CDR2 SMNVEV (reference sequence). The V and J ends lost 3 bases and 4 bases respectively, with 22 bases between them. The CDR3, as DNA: TGTGCCAGCAGTTTGCGGCCTGGGCGTAAAGGGAGGTACGAGCAGTACTTC. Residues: CASSLRPGRKGRYEQYF.

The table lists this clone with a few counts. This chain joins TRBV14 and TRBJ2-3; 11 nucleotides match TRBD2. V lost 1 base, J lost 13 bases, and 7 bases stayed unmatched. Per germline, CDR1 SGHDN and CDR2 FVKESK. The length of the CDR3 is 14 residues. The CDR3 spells CASSQVLAGGVKYF. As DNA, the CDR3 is TGTGCCAGCAGCCAAGTCCTAGCGGGAGGTGTAAAGTATTTT.

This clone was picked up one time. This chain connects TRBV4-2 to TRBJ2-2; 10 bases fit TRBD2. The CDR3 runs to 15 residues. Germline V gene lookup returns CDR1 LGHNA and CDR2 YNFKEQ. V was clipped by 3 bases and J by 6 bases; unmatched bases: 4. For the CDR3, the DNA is TGTGCCAGCAGCCACAGCGGGAGGGCCTCCGGGGAGCTGTTTTTT. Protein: CASSHSGRASGELFF.

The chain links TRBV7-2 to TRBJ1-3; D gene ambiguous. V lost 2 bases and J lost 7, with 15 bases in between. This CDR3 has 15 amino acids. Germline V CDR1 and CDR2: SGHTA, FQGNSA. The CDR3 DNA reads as TGTGCCAGCAGCTTAAGCGCAAGTTCGTGGAACACCATATATTTT. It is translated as CASSLSASSWNTIYF.

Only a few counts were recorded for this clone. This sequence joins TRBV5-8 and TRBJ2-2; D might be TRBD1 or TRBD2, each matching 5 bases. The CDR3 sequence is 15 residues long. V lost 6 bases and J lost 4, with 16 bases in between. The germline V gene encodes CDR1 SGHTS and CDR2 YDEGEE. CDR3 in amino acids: CASNPLWGSTGELFF. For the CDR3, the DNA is TGTGCCAGCAATCCTCTCTGGGGGAGCACCGGGGAGCTGTTTTTT.

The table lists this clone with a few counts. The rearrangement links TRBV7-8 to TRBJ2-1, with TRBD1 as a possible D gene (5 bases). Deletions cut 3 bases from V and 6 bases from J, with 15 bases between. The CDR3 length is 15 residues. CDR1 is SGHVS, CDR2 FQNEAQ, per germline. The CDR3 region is CASSFYRTTLNEQFF. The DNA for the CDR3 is TGTGCCAGCAGCTTCTACCGGACAACGCTCAATGAGCAGTTCTTC.

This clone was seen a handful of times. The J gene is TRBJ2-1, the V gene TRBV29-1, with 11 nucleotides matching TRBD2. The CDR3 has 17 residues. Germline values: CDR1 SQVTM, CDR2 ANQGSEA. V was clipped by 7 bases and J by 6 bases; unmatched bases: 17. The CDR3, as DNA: TGCAGCGCCGCCACACTAGCGGGAGTAGGTCTGGCCAATGAGCAGTTCTTC. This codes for CSAATLAGVGLANEQFF.

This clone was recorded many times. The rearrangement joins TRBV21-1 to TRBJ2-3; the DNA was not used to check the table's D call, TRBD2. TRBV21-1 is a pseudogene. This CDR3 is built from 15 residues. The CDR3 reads CASSFRFGSTDTQYF. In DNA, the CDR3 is TGTGCCAGCAGCTTCCGGTTCGGGAGCACAGATACGCAGTATTTT.

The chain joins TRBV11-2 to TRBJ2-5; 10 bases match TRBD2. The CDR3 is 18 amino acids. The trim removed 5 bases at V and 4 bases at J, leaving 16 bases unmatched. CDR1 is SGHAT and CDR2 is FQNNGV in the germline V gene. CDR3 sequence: CASSAGTSAHWHGETQYF. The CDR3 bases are TGTGCCAGCAGCGCCGGGACTAGCGCTCATTGGCACGGAGAGACCCAGTACTTC.

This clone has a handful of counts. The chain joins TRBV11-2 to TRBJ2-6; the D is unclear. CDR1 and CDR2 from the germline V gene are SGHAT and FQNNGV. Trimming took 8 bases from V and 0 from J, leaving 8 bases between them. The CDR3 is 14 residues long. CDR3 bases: TGTGCCAGCGCTAGACCCTCTGGGGCCAACGTCCTGACTTTC. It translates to CASARPSGANVLTF. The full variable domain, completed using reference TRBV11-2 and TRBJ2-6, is EAGVAQSPRYKIIEKRQSVAFWCNPISGHATLYWYQQILGQGPKLLIQFQNNGVVDDSQLPKDRFSAERLKGVDSTLKIQPAKLEDSAVYLCASARPSGANVLTFGAGSRLTVL.

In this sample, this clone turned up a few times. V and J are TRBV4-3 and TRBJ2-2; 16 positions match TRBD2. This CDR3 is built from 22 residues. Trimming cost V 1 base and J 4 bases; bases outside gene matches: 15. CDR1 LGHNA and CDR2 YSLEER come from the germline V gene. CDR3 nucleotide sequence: TGCGCCAGCAGCCAAGTAACCAGCTCCGGGACTAGCGGGAGGGCGGGCACCGGGGAGCTGTTTTTT. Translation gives CASSQVTSSGTSGRAGTGELFF.

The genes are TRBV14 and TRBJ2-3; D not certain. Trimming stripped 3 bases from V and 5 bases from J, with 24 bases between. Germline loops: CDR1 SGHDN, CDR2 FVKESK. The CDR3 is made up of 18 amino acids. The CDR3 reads CASSQTLGLGLTGDTQYF. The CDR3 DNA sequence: TGTGCCAGCAGCCAGACTCTGGGTTTAGGGTTGACTGGAGATACGCAGTATTTT.

The CDR3 reads CASSQRTFHYGYTF. CDR3 DNA sequence: TGCGCCAGCAGTCAAAGGACATTTCACTATGGCTACACCTTC. V usage is TRBV23-1 and J usage is TRBJ1-2; possibly TRBD1 for D (5 bases). TRBV23-1 counts as an open reading frame of uncertain function. The CDR3 covers 14 residues. Trimming cost V 2 bases and J 3 bases, with 10 bases left between them.

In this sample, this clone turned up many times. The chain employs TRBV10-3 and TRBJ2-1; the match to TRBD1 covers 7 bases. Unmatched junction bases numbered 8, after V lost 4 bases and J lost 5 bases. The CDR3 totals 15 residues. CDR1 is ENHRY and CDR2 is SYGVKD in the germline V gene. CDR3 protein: CAISVRQGENNEQFF. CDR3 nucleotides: TGTGCCATCAGTGTTAGACAGGGCGAAAACAATGAGCAGTTCTTC.

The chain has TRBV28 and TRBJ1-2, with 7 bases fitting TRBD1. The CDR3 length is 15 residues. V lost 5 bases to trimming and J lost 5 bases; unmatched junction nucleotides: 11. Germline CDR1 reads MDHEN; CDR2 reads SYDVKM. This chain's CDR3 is CASSTRAGGMYGYTF. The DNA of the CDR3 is TGTGCCAGCAGTACCCGAGCAGGGGGTATGTATGGCTACACCTTC.

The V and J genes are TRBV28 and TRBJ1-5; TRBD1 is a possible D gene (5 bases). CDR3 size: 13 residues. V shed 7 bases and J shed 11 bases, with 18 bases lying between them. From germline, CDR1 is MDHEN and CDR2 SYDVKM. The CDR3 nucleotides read TGTGCCAGCACCCCTGACAGTACTAGGTCCCAGCATTTT. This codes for CASTPDSTRSQHF.

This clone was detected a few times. CDR3 region: CASSDEGVATDTQYF. CDR3 DNA sequence: TGTGCCAGCAGTGATGAGGGAGTCGCCACCGATACGCAGTATTTT. The V and J genes are TRBV2 and TRBJ2-3; weak D call: TRBD2 (5 bases). This CDR3 contains 15 residues. V lost 3 bases and J lost 6, with 16 bases in between. Germline CDR1 and CDR2: SNHLY and FYNNEI.

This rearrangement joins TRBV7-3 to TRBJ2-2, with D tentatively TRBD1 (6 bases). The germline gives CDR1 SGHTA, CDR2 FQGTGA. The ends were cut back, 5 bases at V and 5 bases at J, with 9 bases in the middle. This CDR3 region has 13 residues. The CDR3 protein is CASSTGQTGELFF. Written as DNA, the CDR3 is TGTGCCAGCAGCACCGGACAGACCGGGGAGCTGTTTTTT. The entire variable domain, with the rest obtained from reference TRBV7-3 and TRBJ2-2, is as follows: GAGVSQTPSNKVTEKGKYVELRCDPISGHTALYWYRQSLGQGPEFLIYFQGTGAADDSGLPNDRFFAVRPEGSVSTLKIQRTERGDSAVYLCASSTGQTGELFFGEGSRLTVL.